The 30 T cell receptor beta chains below come from one sample, sequenced in a study of shared T cell receptors in the human thymus. Clones were sequenced by immunoSEQ multiplex PCR, and TCRdb holds only the in-frame ones, with some missing. The sample has 450,000 to 650,000 clones, about 80% seen once; the top ten hold more than 0.01%. These same records also appear under a second study, on human thymus T cells.

Sequencing was done on a sample of thymocytes. These receptors were collected from a boy less than two years old with a congenital heart defect.

The rearrangement joins TRBV9 to TRBJ2-5; perhaps TRBD2 as D (5 bases). Germline CDR1 and CDR2: SGDLS and YYNGEE. Trimming removed 0 bases from V and 5 bases from J, with 29 bases in between. The CDR3 loop spans 20 amino acids. This chain's CDR3 is CASSVGNSAKSEVSGETQYF. The DNA of the CDR3 is TGTGCCAGCAGCGTAGGAAATAGCGCAAAATCGGAGGTCTCGGGGGAGACCCAGTACTTC.

This chain links TRBV6-6 with TRBJ1-5; D is unclear. V shed 6 bases and J shed 3 bases, with 12 bases lying between them. Germline values: CDR1 MNHNY, CDR2 SVGAGI (reference sequence). The CDR3 runs to 14 residues. Here the CDR3 reads CASSPHADNQPQHF. The CDR3 bases are TGTGCCAGCAGCCCCCACGCGGACAATCAGCCCCAGCATTTT.

The chain has TRBV14 and TRBJ2-7, with 8 bases fitting TRBD1. This CDR3 comprises 15 residues. Germline trimming cut 2 bases from V and 1 base from J; bases unmatched to any gene: 4. Germline assignment: CDR1 SGHDN and CDR2 FVKESK. CDR3 in amino acids: CASSQPGQGSYEQYF. The DNA for the CDR3 is TGTGCCAGCAGCCAACCAGGACAGGGTTCCTACGAGCAGTACTTC.

This chain uses TRBV6-1 with TRBJ2-2; the D is unclear. The CDR3 has 15 residues. Germline CDR1 reads MNHNS; CDR2 reads SASEGT. V shed 8 bases and J shed 0 bases, with 13 bases lying between them. Here the CDR3 reads CASYILVSNTGELFF. CDR3 DNA: TGTGCCAGCTACATCCTAGTTTCGAACACCGGGGAGCTGTTTTTT.

CDR3 residues: CASSDRDTYEQYF. For the CDR3, the DNA is TGCGCCAGCAGCGATCGGGACACCTACGAGCAGTACTTC. V usage is TRBV5-1 and J usage is TRBJ2-7; tentatively, D is TRBD1 (6 bases). The germline V and J ends were trimmed by 4 bases and 2 bases, with 10 bases remaining between them. CDR3 size: 13 residues. CDR1 SGHRS and CDR2 YFSETQ come from the germline V gene.

The gene calls are TRBV10-2 and TRBJ2-7; D is possibly TRBD1 (8 bases). Germline-derived CDR1 and CDR2 are WSHSY and SAAADI. V lost 4 bases to trimming and J lost 6 bases, with 16 bases between them. The CDR3 contains 14 residues. The CDR3 reads CASSVDREGREQYF. The CDR3 DNA sequence: TGCGCCAGCAGTGTGGACAGGGAGGGTCGCGAGCAGTACTTC.

The rearrangement links TRBV28 to TRBJ1-1; D is undetermined. V gave up 3 bases and J gave up 0 bases, with 29 bases separating them. The CDR3 totals 21 residues. Germline-derived CDR1 and CDR2 are MDHEN and SYDVKM. The CDR3, as DNA: TGTGCCAGCAGTTTCCATCCGCGGTCCAACTATCCGGGGTACATGAACACTGAAGCTTTCTTT. Its translation is CASSFHPRSNYPGYMNTEAFF.

The V and J genes are TRBV30 and TRBJ2-1, with a possible D match to TRBD2 (6 bases). Trimming left V 4 bases short and J 7 bases short, with 26 bases between. In germline, CDR1 is GTSNPN, CDR2 SVGIG (reference sequence). CDR3 length: 17 amino acids. The CDR3 reads CAWTGRGGPTSRNEQFF. The CDR3 nucleotides read TGTGCCTGGACCGGGCGGGGCGGCCCCACGTCACGGAATGAGCAGTTCTTC.

This clone was seen only once. DNA of the CDR3: TGCGCCAGCAGCCAAGAGGTACAGGGGGTAGGTAACTATGGCTACACCTTC. This encodes CASSQEVQGVGNYGYTF. This chain links TRBV4-1 with TRBJ1-2; 8 bases match TRBD1. Germline-derived CDR1 and CDR2 are MGHRA and YSYEKL. Trimming removed 0 bases from V and 1 base from J; junction bases left unmatched: 7. The length of the CDR3 is 17 residues.

The rearrangement joins TRBV2 to TRBJ2-5; 12 bases line up with TRBD2. The end of the DNA fits TRBJ2-7 better, so the J call may be wrong. The CDR3 is 18 residues long. CDR1 is SNHLY and CDR2 is FYNNEI in the germline V gene. The CDR3 region is CASSERGLTSGRQGEQYF. CDR3 bases: TGTGCCAGCAGTGAAAGGGGGCTTACTAGCGGGAGGCAGGGCGAGCAGTACTTC.

The chain joins TRBV6-5 to TRBJ2-2; TRBD2 matches 9 bases. V lost 4 bases to trimming and J lost 8 bases; unmatched junction nucleotides: 11. The CDR3 extends over 16 amino acids. Per the germline V gene, CDR1 is MNHEY and CDR2 is SVGAGI. The CDR3 region has the DNA TGTGCCAGCAGTTTTCCTCCCGCGGGAGGGGCTGGGGAGCTGTTTTTT. It codes for CASSFPPAGGAGELFF.

The chain employs TRBV6-5 and TRBJ1-2, with 12 bases lining up with TRBD1. Germline V gene sequence: CDR1 MNHEY, CDR2 SVGAGI. The CDR3 loop spans 15 amino acids. V dropped 5 bases and J dropped 8; count of bases not matched to a gene: 9. The CDR3 spells CASSGRGTGGRGYTF. The CDR3, as DNA: TGTGCCAGCAGTGGCCGCGGGACAGGGGGCCGAGGCTACACCTTC.

CDR3 bases: TGTGCCAGCAAACCCAGCGGGTCCTTCTCCTACAATGAGCAGTTCTTC. It is translated as CASKPSGSFSYNEQFF. The rearrangement links TRBV4-2 to TRBJ2-1, with a tentative D call TRBD2 (6 bases). The CDR3 contains 16 residues. Germline values: CDR1 LGHNA, CDR2 YNFKEQ. Trimming left V 7 bases short and J 0 bases short, with 16 bases between.

This chain connects TRBV27 to TRBJ2-7, with 8 bases lining up with TRBD1. This CDR3 has 14 amino acids. CDR1 MNHEY and CDR2 SMNVEV come from the germline V gene (reference sequence). Trimming at V came to 6 bases and at J to 6 bases, leaving 10 bases not matched to a gene. CDR3 nucleotide sequence: TGTGCCAGCAGCCACAGGGGGTCTCTTCTCGAGCAGTACTTC. Amino acids: CASSHRGSLLEQYF.

The chain links TRBV5-4 to TRBJ2-6; 7 bases are a match to TRBD1. CDR1 SGHNT and CDR2 YYREEE come from the germline V gene (reference sequence). V dropped 0 bases and J dropped 2; count of bases not matched to a gene: 2. The CDR3 sequence is 16 residues long. The CDR3 here is CASSLDRGPGANVLTF. The CDR3 region has the DNA TGTGCCAGCAGCTTGGACAGGGGACCTGGGGCCAACGTCCTGACTTTC.

The chain carries TRBV5-1 and TRBJ2-1; TRBD2 matches at 7 bases. The CDR3 consists of 19 residues. Looked up from germline, CDR1 is SGHRS and CDR2 is YFSETQ. V shed 1 base, J shed 3 bases, and the junction held 16 bases outside the gene matches. The CDR3 nucleotides read TGCGCCAGCAGCTTGTTTGGATCAGGTCCGGGACTAAACTACAATGAGCAGTTCTTC. This codes for CASSLFGSGPGLNYNEQFF.

This clone has a single count. The chain employs TRBV6-6 and TRBJ2-7, with TRBD1 matching over 7 bases. J lost 5 bases, V lost 6 bases, and 16 bases had no gene match. The CDR3 has 16 residues. Germline CDR1 reads MNHNY; CDR2 reads SVGAGI (reference sequence). The CDR3 bases are TGTGCCAGCAGCCGCCGAGAGGGCAGGGGGACCCACGAGCAGTACTTC. Its protein product is CASSRREGRGTHEQYF.

The gene calls are TRBV4-2 and TRBJ2-1; 16 bases agree with TRBD2. CDR3 length: 15 residues. Germline V gene lookup returns CDR1 LGHNA and CDR2 YNFKEQ. Trimming cost V 8 bases and J 10 bases; bases outside gene matches: 8. Here the CDR3 reads CASCSGLAGGQEQFF. The CDR3 DNA reads TGTGCCAGCTGCTCGGGACTAGCGGGAGGGCAGGAGCAGTTCTTC.

The rearrangement joins TRBV10-3 to TRBJ2-3; possible D gene TRBD2, 5 bases. Trimming removed 3 bases at V and 1 base at J, with 14 bases between. Per germline, CDR1 ENHRY and CDR2 SYGVKD. This CDR3 has 16 amino acids. CDR3 nucleotide sequence: TGTGCCATCAGTGAACGAGGGCCACTCGGCACAGATACGCAGTATTTT. Protein: CAISERGPLGTDTQYF.

The sample holds one count of this clone. The CDR3 DNA sequence: TGTGCCCCCCGGCCTAGGAGCACAGATACGCAGTATTTT. Protein sequence: CAPRPRSTDTQYF. J is TRBJ2-3 and V is TRBV2; D is unresolved. Deletions cut 11 bases from V and 0 bases from J, with 12 bases between. The CDR3 is 13 amino acids. Germline-derived CDR1 and CDR2 are SNHLY and FYNNEI. Using reference TRBV2 and TRBJ2-3 for the parts outside the CDR3, the full variable domain is EPEVTQTPSHQVTQMGQEVILRCVPISNHLYFYWYRQILGQKVEFLVSFYNNEISEKSEIFDDQFSVERPDGSNFTLKIRSTKLEDSAMYFCAPRPRSTDTQYFGPGTRLTVL.

The chain carries TRBV7-3 and TRBJ2-1; unclear D gene. V was shortened by 5 bases and J by 5 bases, with 19 bases between the two germline ends. CDR1 is SGHTA and CDR2 is FQGTGA in the germline V gene. There are 16 residues in the CDR3. The CDR3 DNA follows: TGTGCCAGCAGCGCTCCAGACTGCCTGGCCAACAATGAGCAGTTCTTC. This codes for CASSAPDCLANNEQFF.

The chain is built from TRBV5-4 and TRBJ2-2; D possibly corresponds to TRBD1 (6 bases). The V end was cut by 5 bases, the J end by 6 bases, with 14 bases between. CDR3 size: 14 residues. In germline, CDR1 is SGHNT, CDR2 YYREEE (reference sequence). The CDR3 nucleotides read TGTGCCAGCAGATCCGGGACAAGCCCCGGGGAGCTGTTTTTT. Residues: CASRSGTSPGELFF. The full variable domain, completed using reference TRBV5-4 and TRBJ2-2, is ETGVTQSPTHLIKTRGQQVTLRCSSQSGHNTVSWYQQALGQGPQFIFQYYREEENGRGNFPPRFSGLQFPNYSSELNVNALELDDSALYLCASRSGTSPGELFFGEGSRLTVL.

The chain's CDR3 is CASSLASGLATSYEQYF. Here the CDR3 DNA reads TGCGCCAGCAGCTTGGCCTCGGGACTAGCCACCTCCTACGAGCAGTACTTC. The rearrangement links TRBV5-1 to TRBJ2-7; 9 positions agree with TRBD2. CDR3 length equals 17 residues. The germline CDR1 and CDR2 sequences are SGHRS and YFSETQ. J lost 0 bases, V lost 0 bases, and 7 bases had no gene match.

This chain joins TRBV4-2 and TRBJ2-7, with 8 bases matching TRBD2. The CDR3 loop spans 16 amino acids. Germline V gene lookup returns CDR1 LGHNA and CDR2 YNFKEQ. V lost 1 base, J lost 6 bases, and 11 bases stayed unmatched. CDR3 in DNA: TGTGCCAGCAGCCAAGGTCATAGCGGGGATCGGGGCGAGCAGTACTTC. It codes for CASSQGHSGDRGEQYF.

The chain has TRBV27 and TRBJ2-5, with D unresolved. V was clipped by 5 bases and J by 5 bases, with 21 bases between them. Germline V gene data show CDR1 as MNHEY and CDR2 as SMNVEV (reference sequence). This CDR3 has 16 amino acids. CDR3 protein: CASSTLRVLRPETQYF. The CDR3 DNA reads as TGTGCCAGCAGTACCCTTCGGGTCTTGCGGCCTGAGACCCAGTACTTC.

The sample holds a few counts of this clone. This chain links TRBV11-3 with TRBJ1-2; weak D call: TRBD1 (5 bases). V was cut by 5 bases and J by 8 bases, with 21 bases left in between. CDR1 SGHNT and CDR2 YENEEA come from the germline V gene. The CDR3 sequence is 15 residues long. The CDR3 spells CASSPGGARERGYTF. The CDR3 DNA sequence: TGTGCCAGCAGCCCCGGCGGGGCGCGGGAGCGAGGCTACACCTTC.

This chain joins TRBV28 and TRBJ1-1; no firm D call. The germline CDR1 and CDR2 sequences are MDHEN and SYDVKM. This CDR3 comprises 12 residues. V dropped 10 bases and J dropped 8 bases, with 17 bases sitting between them. The CDR3 bases are TGTGCCACCTTAAACCCCGGGTTCGAAGCTTTCTTT. The encoded protein is CATLNPGFEAFF.

The rearrangement uses TRBV11-2 and TRBJ1-5; 7 bases agree with TRBD1. The ends lost 5 bases at V and 3 bases at J; junction bases unmatched: 13. Looked up from germline, CDR1 is SGHAT and CDR2 is FQNNGV. CDR3 length equals 17 residues. CDR3 bases: TGTGCCAGCAGCCCCGGGACAGCCAGGGGCTTCAATCAGCCCCAGCATTTT. Its protein is CASSPGTARGFNQPQHF.

The chain joins TRBV11-3 to TRBJ2-7; a possible D gene is TRBD2 (5 bases). V lost 1 base, J lost 6 bases, and 13 bases lay in between. Germline V gives CDR1 SGHNT, CDR2 YENEEA. There are 14 residues in the CDR3. CDR3 in amino acids: CASSLGRYSGEQYF. The DNA of the CDR3 is TGTGCCAGCAGCTTAGGCAGGTACAGCGGCGAGCAGTACTTC.

The chain links TRBV29-1 to TRBJ1-1, with unresolved D. The CDR3 sequence is 11 residues long. The V gene lost 7 bases and the J gene lost 6 bases, with 12 bases spanning the gap. Germline lookup yields CDR1 SQVTM and CDR2 ANQGSEA. CDR3 in amino acids: CSAAHTAEAFF. The DNA of the CDR3 is TGCAGCGCCGCCCACACAGCTGAAGCTTTCTTT.